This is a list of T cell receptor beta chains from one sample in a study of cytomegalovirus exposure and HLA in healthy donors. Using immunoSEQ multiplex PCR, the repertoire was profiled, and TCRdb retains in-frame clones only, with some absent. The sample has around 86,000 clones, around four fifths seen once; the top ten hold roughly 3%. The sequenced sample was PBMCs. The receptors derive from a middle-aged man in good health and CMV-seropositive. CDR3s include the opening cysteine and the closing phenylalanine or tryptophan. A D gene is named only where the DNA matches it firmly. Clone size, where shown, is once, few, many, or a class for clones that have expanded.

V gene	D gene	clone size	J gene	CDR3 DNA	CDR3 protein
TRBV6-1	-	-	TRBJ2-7	TGTGCCAGCAGAGAACAGCGCGAGCAGTACTTC	CASREQREQYF
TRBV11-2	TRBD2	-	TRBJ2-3	TGTGCCAGCAGCTCGCCTAGACTAGCCCCAGATACGCAGTATTTT	CASSSPRLAPDTQYF
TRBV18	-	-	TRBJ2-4	TGTGCCAGCTCACCATCGGACGGGAGAAACATTCAGTACTTC	CASSPSDGRNIQYF
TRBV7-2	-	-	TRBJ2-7	TGTGCCAGCAGCTTATGGACACTCTACGAGCAGTACTTC	CASSLWTLYEQYF
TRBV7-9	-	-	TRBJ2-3	TGTGCCAGCAGCCCGACTGGGGATCGGGGTACGCAGTATTTT	CASSPTGDRGTQYF
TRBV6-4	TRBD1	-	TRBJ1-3	TGTGCCAGCTCACGGGACAGCTCTGGAAACACCATATATTTT	CASSRDSSGNTIYF
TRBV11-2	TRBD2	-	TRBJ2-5	TGTGCCAGCAGCCCGATTAGCGGGAGGGATGTGGAGACCCAGTACTTC	CASSPISGRDVETQYF
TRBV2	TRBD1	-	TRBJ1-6	TGTGCCAGCAGTTTTACAGGGGATTCACCCCTCCACTTT	CASSFTGDSPLHF
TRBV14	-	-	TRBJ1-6	TGTGCCAGCAGCCAACAAAACAGTGGGCTCGGTTCACCCCTCCACTTT	CASSQQNSGLGSPLHF
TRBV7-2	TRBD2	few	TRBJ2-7	TGTGCCAGCAGCTTAGGAGTTAGCGGGAGTGAGCAGTACTTC	CASSLGVSGSEQYF
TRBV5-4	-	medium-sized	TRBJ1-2	TGTGCCAGCAAACCCGGGACTGTTCTCGGCTACACCTTC	CASKPGTVLGYTF
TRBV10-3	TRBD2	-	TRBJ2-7	TGTGCCATCAGACAGAGCCTAGCGGGAGCTGGCGAGCAGTACTTC	CAIRQSLAGAGEQYF
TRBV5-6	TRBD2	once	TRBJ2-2	TGTGCCAGCAGCTTGGCAGTGACTAGCGGCATGGGCGGGGAGCTGTTTTTT	CASSLAVTSGMGGELFF
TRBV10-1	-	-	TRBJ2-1	TGCGCCAGCAGTGACCACGCCGGTGTCGGGATCTTCTACAATGAGCAGTTCTTC	CASSDHAGVGIFYNEQFF
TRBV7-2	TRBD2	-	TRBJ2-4	TGTGCCAGCAGCTTCCCACTAGCGAATCAGTACTTC	CASSFPLANQYF
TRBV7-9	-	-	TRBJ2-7	TGTTCCAGCAGCTTAGACTCCTTCTCCTACGAGCAGTACTTC	CSSSLDSFSYEQYF
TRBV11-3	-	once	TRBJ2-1	TGTGCCAGCAGAGGCCCCGGGGGTAGCGGTAACAATGAGCAGTTCTTC	CASRGPGGSGNNEQFF
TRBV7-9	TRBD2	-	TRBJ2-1	TGTGCCAGCAGCCCTGGGGCGGGAGGTAACAATGAGCAGTTCTTC	CASSPGAGGNNEQFF
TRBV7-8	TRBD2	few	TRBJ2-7	TGTGCCAGCTCCTCGGGGGGGATGGGGTACTACGAGCAGTACTTC	CASSSGGMGYYEQYF
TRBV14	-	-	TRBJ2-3	TGTGCCAGCAGCCAAGAGGCGGGAACTGGCACAGATACGCAGTATTTT	CASSQEAGTGTDTQYF
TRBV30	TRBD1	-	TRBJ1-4	TGTGCCTGGAGTGTATTGCTCGGGACAGGGCAGGAAAAACTGTTTTTT	CAWSVLLGTGQEKLFF
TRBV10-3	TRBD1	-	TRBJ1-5	TGTGCCATCAGCCCGGGACAGGGGTGGCAGCCCCAGCATTTT	CAISPGQGWQPQHF
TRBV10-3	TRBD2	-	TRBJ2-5	TGTGCCATCAGTGAGTCTTCTAGCGGGGGCCGAGAGACCCAGTACTTC	CAISESSSGGRETQYF
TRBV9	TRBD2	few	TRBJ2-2	TGTGCCAGCAGCCGAGGGGATCTAGTAGCGGGAGTTACCGGGGAGCTGTTTTTT	CASSRGDLVAGVTGELFF
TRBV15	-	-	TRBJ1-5	TGTGCCACCAGCATGACAGGAAGCAATCAGCCCCAGCATTTT	CATSMTGSNQPQHF
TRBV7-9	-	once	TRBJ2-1	TGTTCCAGTAAACGCCCCCGCTTAGGAGGGCCGAGGGATGAGCAGTTCTTC	CSSKRPRLGGPRDEQFF
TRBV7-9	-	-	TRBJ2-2	TGTGCCAGCAGCTTAGGTTTAGCGAACACCGGGGAGCTGTTTTTT	CASSLGLANTGELFF
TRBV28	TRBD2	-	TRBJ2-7	TGTGCCAGCACCTCCCCGGGACTAGTAGGAGGCGAGCAGTACTTC	CASTSPGLVGGEQYF
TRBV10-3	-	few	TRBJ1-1	TGTGCCATCAGAGTAGGACAGAACACTGAAGCTTTCTTT	CAIRVGQNTEAFF
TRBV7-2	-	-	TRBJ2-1	TGTGCCAGCAGCTTTATTATACTCATGAGCTCCTACAATGAGCAGTTCTTC	CASSFIILMSSYNEQFF
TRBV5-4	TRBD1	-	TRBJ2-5	TGTGCCAGCAGTACCCAGACAGGGGGAGAGACCCAGTACTTC	CASSTQTGGETQYF
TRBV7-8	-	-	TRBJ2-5	TGTGCCAGCAGCTTAGTTAGATCCCAAGAGACCCAGTACTTC	CASSLVRSQETQYF
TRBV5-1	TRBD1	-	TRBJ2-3	TGCGCCAGCAGCTTTGGGGACAGGGGTGAGGGCACAGATACGCAGTATTTT	CASSFGDRGEGTDTQYF
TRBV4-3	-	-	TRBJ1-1	TGCGCCAGCAAGCCAAGATTGGGCAGGAACACTGAAGCTTTCTTT	CASKPRLGRNTEAFF
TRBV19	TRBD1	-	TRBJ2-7	TGTGCCAGTAGTATACTCCGGGACAGGGGAGGCGAGCAGTACTTC	CASSILRDRGGEQYF
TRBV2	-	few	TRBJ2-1	TGTGCCAGCAGTGTTAACAATGAGCAGTTCTTC	CASSVNNEQFF
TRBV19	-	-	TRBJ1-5	TGTGCCAGTGCGTATGTCCAGGGCGATCAGCCCCAGCATTTT	CASAYVQGDQPQHF
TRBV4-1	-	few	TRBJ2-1	TGCGCCAGCAGCCAAGGGCCTAGAGCTGGGGAGCAGTTCTTC	CASSQGPRAGEQFF
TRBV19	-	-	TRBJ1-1	TGTGCCAGTAGTAGCACAGGGAGGGCTGAAGCTTTCTTT	CASSSTGRAEAFF
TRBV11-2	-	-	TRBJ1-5	TGTGCCAGCAGCTTCATTTTCGGTGAACCCCAGCATTTT	CASSFIFGEPQHF
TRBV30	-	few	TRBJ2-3	TGTGCCTGGAGTATAATTCAGGGGGGCTACACAGATACGCAGTATTTT	CAWSIIQGGYTDTQYF